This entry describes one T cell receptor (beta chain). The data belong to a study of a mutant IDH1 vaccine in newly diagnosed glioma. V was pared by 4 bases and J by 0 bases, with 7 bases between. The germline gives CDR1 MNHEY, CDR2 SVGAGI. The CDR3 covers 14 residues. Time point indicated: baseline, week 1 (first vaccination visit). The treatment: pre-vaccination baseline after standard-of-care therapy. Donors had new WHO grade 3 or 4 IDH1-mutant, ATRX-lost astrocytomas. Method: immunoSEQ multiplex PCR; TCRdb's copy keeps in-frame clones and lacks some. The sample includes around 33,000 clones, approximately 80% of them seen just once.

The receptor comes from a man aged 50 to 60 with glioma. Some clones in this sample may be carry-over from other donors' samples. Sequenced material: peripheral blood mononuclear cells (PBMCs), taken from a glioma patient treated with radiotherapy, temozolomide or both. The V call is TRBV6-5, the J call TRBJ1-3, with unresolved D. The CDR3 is CASSFDGSGNTIYF. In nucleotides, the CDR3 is TGTGCCAGCAGTTTCGATGGCTCTGGAAACACCATATATTTT.